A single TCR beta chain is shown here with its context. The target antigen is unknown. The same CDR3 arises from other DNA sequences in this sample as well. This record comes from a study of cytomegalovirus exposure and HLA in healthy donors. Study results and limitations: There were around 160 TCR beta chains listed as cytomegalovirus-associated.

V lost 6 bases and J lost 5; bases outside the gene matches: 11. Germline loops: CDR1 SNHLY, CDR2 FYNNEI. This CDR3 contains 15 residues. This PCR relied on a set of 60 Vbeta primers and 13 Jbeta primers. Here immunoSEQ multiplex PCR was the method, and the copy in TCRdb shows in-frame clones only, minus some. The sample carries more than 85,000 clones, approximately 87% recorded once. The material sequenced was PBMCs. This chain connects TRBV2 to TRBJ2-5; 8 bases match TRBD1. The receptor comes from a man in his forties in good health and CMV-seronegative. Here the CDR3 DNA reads TGTGCCAGCAGGGACAGGGCAGGGGGATCCGAGACCCAGTACTTC. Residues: CASRDRAGGSETQYF.